The 8 T cell receptor beta chains below were found in one sample sequenced in a study of radiation and T cells in renal cell carcinoma. TCRdb keeps only in-frame clones here, not all; method: immunoSEQ multiplex PCR. The sample contains roughly 60,000 clones, roughly four fifths of which appear only once. The time point was: blood 2 weeks post-SBRT. Treatment reported: 15 Gy SBRT to primary tumor, nephrectomy 4 weeks later. Specimen: blood, collected from a patient whose treatment included radiotherapy and nephrectomy. These receptors were collected from a man aged 55 to 69 with renal cell carcinoma.

V gene TRBV10-2 combines with J gene TRBJ2-7, with D tentatively TRBD2 (6 bases). Per germline, CDR1 WSHSY and CDR2 SAAADI. V shed 8 bases and J shed 0 bases, with 14 bases lying between them. The CDR3 totals 14 residues. The CDR3 coding sequence is TGCGCCAGCTCCCCGGGACTGAGCTCCTACGAGCAGTACTTC. This encodes CASSPGLSSYEQYF.

This clone was seen just once. This sequence joins TRBV30 and TRBJ2-7; the D gene is possibly TRBD2 (6 bases). From germline, CDR1 is GTSNPN and CDR2 SVGIG (reference sequence). With 5 bases removed from V and 7 bases from J, the gap between germline ends came to 15 bases. CDR3 length: 12 residues. The CDR3 sequence is CAWQRDSGEQYF. In nucleotides, the CDR3 is TGTGCCTGGCAACGGGACTCGGGGGAGCAGTACTTC.

The chain uses TRBV11-3 and TRBJ1-4, with TRBD1 as a possible D gene (5 bases). Germline CDR1 and CDR2: SGHNT and YENEEA. The CDR3 loop spans 12 amino acids. The germline V and J ends were trimmed by 1 base and 10 bases, with 7 bases remaining between them. For the CDR3, the DNA is TGTGCCAGCAGCTTAGGGGGGACAAAACTGTTTTTT. It codes for CASSLGGTKLFF.

The chain links TRBV19 to TRBJ1-5; D perhaps matches TRBD1 (6 bases). The germline CDR1 and CDR2 sequences are LNHDA and SQIVND (reference sequence). This CDR3 contains 17 residues. Trimming pared 3 bases from V and 1 base from J, leaving 16 bases between. CDR3 in amino acids: CASSIKLGGASNQPQHF. CDR3 sequence (DNA): TGTGCCAGTAGTATTAAATTGGGGGGCGCGAGCAATCAGCCCCAGCATTTT. The whole variable domain, remainder taken from reference TRBV19 and TRBJ1-5, is DGGITQSPKYLFRKEGQNVTLSCEQNLNHDAMYWYRQDPGQGLRLIYYSQIVNDFQKGDIAEGYSVSREKKESFPLTVTSAQKNPTAFYLCASSIKLGGASNQPQHFGDGTRLSIL.

The rearrangement links TRBV7-9 to TRBJ1-6, with a possible D match to TRBD1 (5 bases). This CDR3 comprises 16 residues. Deletions cut 5 bases from V and 6 bases from J, with 17 bases between. Germline CDR1 and CDR2: SEHNR and FQNEAQ (reference sequence). CDR3 loop: CASSPLSGTVNSPLHF. The CDR3 DNA is TGTGCCAGCAGCCCGCTGTCCGGGACGGTTAATTCACCCCTCCACTTT.

This clone was detected once. The V gene is TRBV7-2, the J gene TRBJ1-2, with a tentative D call TRBD1 (6 bases). V lost 3 bases, J lost 6 bases, and 17 bases lay in between. This CDR3 comprises 15 residues. Germline-derived CDR1 and CDR2 are SGHTA and FQGNSA. This chain's CDR3 is CASSFSLQGPDGYTF. As DNA, the CDR3 is TGTGCCAGCAGCTTTTCGTTGCAGGGGCCGGATGGCTACACCTTC.

This clone has only a few counts. The chain is built from TRBV27 and TRBJ1-5; 8 nucleotides match TRBD1. V trimming: 4 bases; J trimming: 4 bases; junction bases outside the gene matches: 3. This CDR3 contains 14 residues. Germline lookup yields CDR1 MNHEY and CDR2 SMNVEV (reference sequence). CDR3 DNA: TGTGCCAGCAGTTACCGGACAGGGAATCAGCCCCAGCATTTT. Amino acid sequence: CASSYRTGNQPQHF.

CDR3 sequence: CASSYRGKDRGYTF. The CDR3 coding sequence is TGTGCCAGCAGCTACAGGGGCAAAGATAGGGGCTACACCTTC. The chain is built from TRBV6-5 and TRBJ1-2, with 7 nucleotides matching TRBD1. The CDR3 spans 14 residues. Germline V CDR1 and CDR2: MNHEY, SVGAGI. Trimming removed 6 bases from V and 8 bases from J; junction bases left unmatched: 12.